The sequence of this T cell receptor beta chain was determined in a study of T cell changes during pregnancy in multiple sclerosis. Trimming took 7 bases from V and 3 from J, leaving 15 bases between them. This CDR3 spans 14 amino acids. Germline V gene data show CDR1 as MDHEN and CDR2 as SYDVKM. TCRdb's table, derived via immunoSEQ multiplex PCR, lists solely in-frame clones and lacks some. This table holds tens of thousands of clones, about 89% found once. V and J are TRBV28 and TRBJ1-2; possible D gene TRBD1, 6 bases. The starting material was CD4+ T cells from peripheral blood mononuclear cells, obtained in the first trimester of pregnancy. The receptor was derived from a female donor in good health, enrolled as a control in a pregnancy study. CDR3 region: CASMVAGVDYGYTF. Written as DNA, the CDR3 is TGTGCCAGCATGGTCGCAGGGGTGGACTATGGCTACACCTTC.